The 10 T cell receptor beta chains listed next were all sequenced from one sample in a study of shared clonotypes between healthy human individuals. The assay was immunoSEQ multiplex PCR, and TCRdb's table has in-frame clones only and misses some. The sample has over a million clones; roughly 96% are singletons. Sequenced input: naive CD4+ T cells sorted from blood. Subset noted: CD45RA+ positively selected. These receptors came from a man in his thirties or forties in good health.

This chain links TRBV5-1 with TRBJ1-5; D is uncertain. V lost 2 bases and J 0 bases, leaving 6 bases between the germline ends. The CDR3 loop spans 14 amino acids. Germline V gives CDR1 SGHRS, CDR2 YFSETQ. This CDR3 is CASSLEPSNQPQHF. In DNA, the CDR3 is TGCGCCAGCAGCTTAGAACCTAGCAATCAGCCCCAGCATTTT.

This sequence joins TRBV4-2 and TRBJ2-1; D remains ambiguous. With 1 base removed from V and 3 bases from J, the gap between germline ends came to 16 bases. Germline CDR1 reads LGHNA; CDR2 reads YNFKEQ. This CDR3 has 17 residues. The CDR3 region has the DNA TGTGCCAGCAGCCAAGTAAGTCTAAGCGAGTTCTACAATGAGCAGTTCTTC. This sequence encodes CASSQVSLSEFYNEQFF.

A remark on this clone: Other DNA sequences within the sample encode an identical CDR3. The V and J genes are TRBV6-1 and TRBJ2-7; D is perhaps TRBD1 (6 bases). Between the trimmed V and J ends, which lost 1 base and 5 bases, there was a span of 12 bases. The length of the CDR3 is 14 residues. CDR1 is MNHNS, CDR2 SASEGT, per germline. CDR3 protein: CASSEGQVANEQYF. The DNA of the CDR3 is TGTGCCAGCAGTGAAGGACAGGTTGCTAACGAGCAGTACTTC.

V gene TRBV5-4 combines with J gene TRBJ1-2; 7 positions agree with TRBD1. CDR1 SGHNT and CDR2 YYREEE come from the germline V gene (reference sequence). V was pared by 4 bases and J by 5 bases, with 5 bases of the junction left unmatched. This CDR3 region has 13 residues. For the CDR3, the DNA is TGTGCCAGCAGCATGGGGACAGAGTATGGCTACACCTTC. It codes for CASSMGTEYGYTF.

Written as DNA, the CDR3 is TGTGCCAGCAGTGAAAGGACAGGGACTAGGAATCGCAATGAGCAGTTCTTC. Its protein product is CASSERTGTRNRNEQFF. The rearrangement uses TRBV2 and TRBJ2-1; D tentatively reads TRBD1 or TRBD2 (8 bases each). The V and J ends lost 2 bases and 6 bases respectively, with 20 bases between them. The CDR3 is 17 amino acids. Per germline, CDR1 SNHLY and CDR2 FYNNEI.

The chain joins TRBV18 to TRBJ2-7, with D perhaps TRBD1 (5 bases). The V end was cut by 5 bases, the J end by 2 bases, with 13 bases between. The CDR3 extends over 14 amino acids. From germline, CDR1 is KGHSH and CDR2 LQKENI. CDR3 DNA sequence: TGTGCCAGCTCAACCAGTGACAGTCCCTACGAGCAGTACTTC. It translates to CASSTSDSPYEQYF. The full variable domain, completed using reference TRBV18 and TRBJ2-7, is NAGVMQNPRHLVRRRGQEARLRCSPMKGHSHVYWYRQLPEEGLKFMVYLQKENIIDESGMPKERFSAEFPKEGPSILRIQQVVRGDSAAYFCASSTSDSPYEQYFGPGTRLTVT.

The chain links TRBV21-1 to TRBJ2-7. TRBV21-1 has pseudogene status. This CDR3 spans 14 amino acids. The CDR3 here is CASSNTAKPYEQYF. In DNA, the CDR3 is TGTGCCAGCAGCAATACGGCGAAACCTTACGAGCAGTACTTC.

The gene calls are TRBV29-1 and TRBJ2-1; D is unclear. Deletions cut 5 bases from V and 2 bases from J, with 10 bases between. Germline V lookup: CDR1 SQVTM, CDR2 ANQGSEA. CDR3 length: 13 amino acids. For the CDR3, the DNA is TGCAGCGTTCACGGGCGAACCTACAATGAGCAGTTCTTC. It encodes CSVHGRTYNEQFF.

This sequence joins TRBV9 and TRBJ1-1, with TRBD1 identical over 10 bases. The ends lost 4 bases at V and 6 bases at J; junction bases unmatched: 12. This CDR3 region has 16 residues. The germline gives CDR1 SGDLS, CDR2 YYNGEE. CDR3 sequence: CASSPRQGAAGAEAFF. The CDR3 nucleotides read TGTGCCAGCAGCCCAAGACAGGGGGCGGCCGGAGCTGAAGCTTTCTTT.

This sequence joins TRBV11-2 and TRBJ2-2; perhaps D is TRBD1 or TRBD2 (6 bases each). CDR3 length: 17 amino acids. Per the germline V gene, CDR1 is SGHAT and CDR2 is FQNNGV. V was trimmed by 6 bases and J by 3 bases, leaving 20 bases between them. CDR3 DNA sequence: TGTGCCAGCAGGTCCCGGGGGCGACAGGAATACACCGGGGAGCTGTTTTTT. Its protein is CASRSRGRQEYTGELFF.